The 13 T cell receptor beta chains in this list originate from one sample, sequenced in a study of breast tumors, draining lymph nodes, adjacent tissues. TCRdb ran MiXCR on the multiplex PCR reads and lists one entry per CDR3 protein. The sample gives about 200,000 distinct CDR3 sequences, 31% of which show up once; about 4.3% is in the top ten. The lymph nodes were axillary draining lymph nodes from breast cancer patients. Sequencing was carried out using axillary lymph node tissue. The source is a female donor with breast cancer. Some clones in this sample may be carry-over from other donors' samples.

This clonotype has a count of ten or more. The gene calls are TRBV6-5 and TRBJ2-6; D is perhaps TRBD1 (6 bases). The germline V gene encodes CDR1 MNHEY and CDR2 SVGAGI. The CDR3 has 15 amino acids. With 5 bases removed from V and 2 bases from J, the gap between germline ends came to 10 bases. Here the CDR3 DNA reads TGTGCCAGCAGTCCGCAGGGGACTGGGGCCAACGTCCTGACTTTC. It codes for CASSPQGTGANVLTF.

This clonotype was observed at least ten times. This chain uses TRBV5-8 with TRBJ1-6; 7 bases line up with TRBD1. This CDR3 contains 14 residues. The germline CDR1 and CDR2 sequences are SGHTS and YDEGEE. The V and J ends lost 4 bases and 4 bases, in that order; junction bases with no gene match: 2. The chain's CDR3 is CASSKGQYNSPLHF. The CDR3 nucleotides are TGTGCCAGCAGCAAGGGACAGTATAATTCACCCCTCCACTTT.

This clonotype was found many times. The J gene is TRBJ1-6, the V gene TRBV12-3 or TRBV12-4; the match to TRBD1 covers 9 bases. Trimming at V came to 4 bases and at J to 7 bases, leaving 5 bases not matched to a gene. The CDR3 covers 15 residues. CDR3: CASSSSGTGNSPLHF. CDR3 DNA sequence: TGTGCCAGCAGTTCCTCCGGGACAGGGAATTCACCCCTCCACTTT.

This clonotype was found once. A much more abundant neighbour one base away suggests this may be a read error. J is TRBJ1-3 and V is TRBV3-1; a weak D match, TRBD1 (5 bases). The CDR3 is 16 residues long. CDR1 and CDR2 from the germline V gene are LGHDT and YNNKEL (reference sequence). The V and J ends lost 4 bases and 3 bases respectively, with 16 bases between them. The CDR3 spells CASSPEKTTVGNTIYF. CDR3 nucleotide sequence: TGTGCCAGCAGCCCAGAAAAAACGACAGTTGGAAACACCATATATTTT.

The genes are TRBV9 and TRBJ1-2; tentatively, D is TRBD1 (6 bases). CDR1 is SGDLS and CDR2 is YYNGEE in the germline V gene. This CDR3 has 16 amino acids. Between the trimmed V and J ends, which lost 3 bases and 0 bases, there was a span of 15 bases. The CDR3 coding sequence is TGTGCCAGCAGCGCTTCCGACAGGCTGGCTAACTATGGCTACACCTTC. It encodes CASSASDRLANYGYTF.

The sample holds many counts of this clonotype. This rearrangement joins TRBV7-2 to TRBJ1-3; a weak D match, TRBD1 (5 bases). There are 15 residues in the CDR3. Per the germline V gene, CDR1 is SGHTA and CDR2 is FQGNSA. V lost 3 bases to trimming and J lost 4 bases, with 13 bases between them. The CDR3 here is CASSFGGVAGNTIYF. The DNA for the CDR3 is TGTGCCAGCAGCTTTGGAGGGGTCGCAGGAAACACCATATATTTT.

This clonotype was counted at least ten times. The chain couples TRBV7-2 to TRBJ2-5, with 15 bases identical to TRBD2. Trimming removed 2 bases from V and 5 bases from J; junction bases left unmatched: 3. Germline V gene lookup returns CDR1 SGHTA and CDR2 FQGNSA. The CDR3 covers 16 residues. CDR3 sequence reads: CASSLRTSGGAETQYF. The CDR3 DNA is TGTGCCAGCAGCTTACGGACTAGCGGGGGGGCCGAGACCCAGTACTTC. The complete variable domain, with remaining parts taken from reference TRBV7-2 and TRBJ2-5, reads GAGVSQSPSNKVTEKGKDVELRCDPISGHTALYWYRQSLGQGLEFLIYFQGNSAPDKSGLPSDRFSAERTGGSVSTLTIQRTQQEDSAVYLCASSLRTSGGAETQYFGPGTRLLVL.

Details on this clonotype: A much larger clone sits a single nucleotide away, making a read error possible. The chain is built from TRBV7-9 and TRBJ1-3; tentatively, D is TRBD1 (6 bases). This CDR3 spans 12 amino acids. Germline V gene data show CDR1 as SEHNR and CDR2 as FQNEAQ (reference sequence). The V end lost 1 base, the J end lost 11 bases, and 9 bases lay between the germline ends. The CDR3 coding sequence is TGTGCCAGCAGCTTAGTTGGGGGCGCCATATATTTT. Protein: CASSLVGGAIYF. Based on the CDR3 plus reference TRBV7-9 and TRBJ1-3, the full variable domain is DTGVSQNPRHKITKRGQNVTFRCDPISEHNRLYWYRQTLGQGPEFLTYFQNEAQLEKSRLLSDRFSAERPKGSFSTLEIQRTEQGDSAMYLCASSLVGGAIYFGEGSWLTVV.

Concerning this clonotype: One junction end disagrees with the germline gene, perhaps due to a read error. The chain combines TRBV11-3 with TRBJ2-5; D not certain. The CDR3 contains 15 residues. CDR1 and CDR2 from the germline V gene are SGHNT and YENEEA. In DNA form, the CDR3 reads TGTGCCAGCAGCTCCCGAAGACGGCCGAGAGAGGCCCAGTACTTC. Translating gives CASSSRRRPREAQYF.

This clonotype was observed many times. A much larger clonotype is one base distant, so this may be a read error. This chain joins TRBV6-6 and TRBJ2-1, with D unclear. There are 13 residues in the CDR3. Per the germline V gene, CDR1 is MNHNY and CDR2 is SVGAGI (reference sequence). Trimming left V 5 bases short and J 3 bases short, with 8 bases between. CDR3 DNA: TGTGCCAGCAGTCGGGCTCGCTACAATGAGCAGTTCTTC. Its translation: CASSRARYNEQFF.

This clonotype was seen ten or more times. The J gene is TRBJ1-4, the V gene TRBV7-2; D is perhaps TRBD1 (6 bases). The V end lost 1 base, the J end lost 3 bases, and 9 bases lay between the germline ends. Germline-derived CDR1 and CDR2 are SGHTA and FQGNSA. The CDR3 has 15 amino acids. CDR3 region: CASSLVRGANEKLFF. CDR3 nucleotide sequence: TGTGCCAGCAGCTTAGTCAGGGGTGCTAATGAAAAACTGTTTTTT.

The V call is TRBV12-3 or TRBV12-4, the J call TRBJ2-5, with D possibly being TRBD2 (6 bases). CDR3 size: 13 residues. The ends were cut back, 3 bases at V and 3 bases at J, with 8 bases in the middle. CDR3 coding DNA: TGTGCCAGCAGTTTTCTAGCGAAAGAGACCCAGTACTTC. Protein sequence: CASSFLAKETQYF.

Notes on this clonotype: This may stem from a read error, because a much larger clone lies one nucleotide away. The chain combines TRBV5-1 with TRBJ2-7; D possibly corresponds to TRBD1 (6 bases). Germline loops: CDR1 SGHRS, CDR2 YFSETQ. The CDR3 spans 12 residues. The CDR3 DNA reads TGCGCCAGCCGACAGGTGCCCTACGAGCACTACTTC. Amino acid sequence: CASRQVPYEHYF.